This TCR beta chain was profiled in a study of CD8 T cells in Susac syndrome. Study-level results: An acknowledgment was made by the study that its TCR sequencing and HLA analysis involved relatively few individuals.

Reverse transcription of about 0.45 to 1 ug RNA was carried out with random hexamers. Coverage of TCR beta CDR3 amplification by immunoSEQ multiplex PCR extended to 54 Vbeta and 13 Jbeta. TCRdb ran MiXCR on the immunoSEQ multiplex PCR reads and lists one entry per CDR3 protein. The table includes about 130,000 distinct CDR3 sequences, 75% to 90% detected once. This clonotype was seen a single time. Its cognate antigen is unknown. Sequencing of TCR beta was undertaken in CD8+ and CD4+ T cells derived from blood. TEMRA cells were FACS-enriched, unlike CD8+ and CD4+ T cells, which were negatively isolated. Germline CDR1 MNHEY, CDR2 SVGAGI. The CDR3 is 14 amino acids. V lost 2 bases and J lost 6, with 10 bases in between.

The chain uses TRBV6-5 and TRBJ2-2; D might be TRBD2 (5 bases). Input material: CD8+ T cells from PBMCs. The TCR was taken from a human donor with multiple sclerosis. The CDR3 reads CASSYVPEAGELFF. The CDR3 DNA sequence: TGTGCCAGCAGTTACGTCCCGGAGGCCGGGGAGCTGTTTTTT.